This T cell receptor beta chain was recorded in a study of metastatic and nonmetastatic thyroid tumors. About the study: Both malignant and benign thyroid patients supplied peripheral blood and tumor or nodule tissue samples, across which the repertoires of these patients were then compared.

Study-wide findings and caveats: It was reported that TCR beta diversity was significantly higher in malignant thyroid tumors than benign nodules, in blood and tumor.

Every patient was untreated before thyroid surgery. In the original workflow: What underpinned the distant-metastasis classifier for papillary thyroid cancer was the set of CDR3 differences across clinicopathological groups. With MiXCR, TCRdb reprocessed the PCR reads. What appears here as the V and J calls and clone size reflects TCRdb's work, not the paper's. The sample records roughly 13,000 clones, about 27% being singletons. The CDR3 consists of 14 residues. V lost 1 base and J lost 4; bases outside the gene matches: 3. Germline assignment: CDR1 SGHTA and CDR2 FQGNSA. Of note for this clone: Its antigen is unknown.

This receptor was taken from a female donor with papillary thyroid cancer or a benign thyroid nodule (not recorded which). Some clones in this sample may be carry-over from other donors' samples. The sample was tumor tissue. The chain combines TRBV7-2 with TRBJ1-2; 7 nucleotides match TRBD1. CDR3 sequence: CASSLDGTVYGYTF. The CDR3 region has the DNA TGTGCCAGCAGCTTAGACGGGACAGTCTATGGCTACACCTTC.